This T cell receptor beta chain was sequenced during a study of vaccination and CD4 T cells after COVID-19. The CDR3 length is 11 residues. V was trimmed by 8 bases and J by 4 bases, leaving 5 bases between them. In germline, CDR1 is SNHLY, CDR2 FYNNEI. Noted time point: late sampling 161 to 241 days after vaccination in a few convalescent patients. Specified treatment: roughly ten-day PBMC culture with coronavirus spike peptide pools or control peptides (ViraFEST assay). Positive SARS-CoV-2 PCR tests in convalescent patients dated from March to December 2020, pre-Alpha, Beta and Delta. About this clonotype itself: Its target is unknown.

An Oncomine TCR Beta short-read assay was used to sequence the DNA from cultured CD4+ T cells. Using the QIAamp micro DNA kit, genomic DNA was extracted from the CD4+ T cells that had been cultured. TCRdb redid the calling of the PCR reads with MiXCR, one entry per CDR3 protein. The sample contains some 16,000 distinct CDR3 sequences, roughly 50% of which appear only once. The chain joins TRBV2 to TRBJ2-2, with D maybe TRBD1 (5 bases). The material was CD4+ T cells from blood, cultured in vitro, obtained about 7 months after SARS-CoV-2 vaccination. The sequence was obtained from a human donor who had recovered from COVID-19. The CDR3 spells CASQGTGELFF. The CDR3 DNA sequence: TGTGCCAGCCAGGGCACCGGGGAGCTGTTTTTT. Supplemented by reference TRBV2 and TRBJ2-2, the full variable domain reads EPEVTQTPSHQVTQMGQEVILRCVPISNHLYFYWYRQILGQKVEFLVSFYNNEISEKSEIFDDQFSVERPDGSNFTLKIRSTKLEDSAMYFCASQGTGELFFGEGSRLTVL.